A selection of T cell receptor beta chains follows, all from one sample in a study of chemoradiotherapy in HPV16-positive cancers. The repertoire was sequenced with immunoSEQ multiplex PCR; TCRdb's copy has only in-frame clones and lacks some. In the table there are about 66,000 clones, roughly 90% of which are singletons. The sample consisted of blood, taken from a patient who underwent chemoradiotherapy. These receptors were taken from a human donor with HPV-associated anogenital cancer. The CDR3 runs from the conserved cysteine through the conserved F or W. The order of the fields is clone size, D gene, V gene, J gene, CDR3 DNA, CDR3 protein. The D gene is left open where the match is weak. Part of the rows lack a size; the others show once, few, many or a class for expanded clones.

NA	TRBD2	TRBV11-2	TRBJ2-7	TGTGCCAGCAGCTGGGGACTAGCGGGGGAGTACGAGCAGTACTTC	CASSWGLAGEYEQYF
NA	NA	TRBV11-2	TRBJ2-3	TGTGCCAGCACTCCGGGGATGGCGGGCGGCACAGATACGCAGTATTTT	CASTPGMAGGTDTQYF
once	NA	TRBV7-6	TRBJ2-1	TGTGCCAGCAGCATGGCGGGGCAGGGGAAGCAGTTCTTC	CASSMAGQGKQFF
NA	NA	TRBV27	TRBJ2-7	TGTGCCAGCAGACTCTCTAGGGAGTTGGGCTACGAGCAGTACTTC	CASRLSRELGYEQYF
NA	TRBD1	TRBV11-2	TRBJ2-7	TGTGCCAGCAGCTTAGAGGACAGGCATACCTACGAGCAGTACTTC	CASSLEDRHTYEQYF
NA	NA	TRBV7-9	TRBJ1-2	TGTGCCAGCAGCTCCCTAGGGTACAGCCAGTATGATGGCTACACCTTC	CASSSLGYSQYDGYTF
NA	NA	TRBV2	TRBJ2-7	TGTGCCAGCAGTGATGAGACAGCCGGACCCGGTAGCTACGAGCAGTACTTC	CASSDETAGPGSYEQYF
NA	NA	TRBV5-1	TRBJ1-6	TGCGCCAGCAGACTGACAGTAGCGAGTAATTCACCCCTCCACTTT	CASRLTVASNSPLHF
once	NA	TRBV5-1	TRBJ1-3	TGCGCCAGCAGCTCGGGGGCAGGGGCTGGAAACACCATATATTTT	CASSSGAGAGNTIYF
NA	TRBD2	TRBV5-4	TRBJ2-1	TGTGCCAGCAGCTTGGCGGGGGGAGGGCCGAGCTCCTACAATGAGCAGTTCTTC	CASSLAGGGPSSYNEQFF
NA	NA	TRBV7-9	TRBJ1-1	TGTGCCAGCAGCGATGCCCGGAGGGCTATTCACACTGAAGCTTTCTTT	CASSDARRAIHTEAFF
NA	NA	TRBV19	TRBJ2-6	TGTGCCAGCAACAAAGAAAGGGTCTCTGGGGCCAACGTCCTGACTTTC	CASNKERVSGANVLTF
NA	TRBD1	TRBV28	TRBJ1-2	TGTGCCAGCAGTTTCCGGGCAGGGGGGGCCTATGGCTACACCTTC	CASSFRAGGAYGYTF
NA	NA	TRBV7-2	TRBJ2-2	TGTGCCAGCAGTCCTCGGAGGACCGGGGAGCTGTTTTTT	CASSPRRTGELFF
NA	NA	TRBV7-9	TRBJ1-1	TGTGCCAGCAGCTCGGGGGGGACTGAAGCTTTCTTT	CASSSGGTEAFF
NA	NA	TRBV5-4	TRBJ2-7	TGTGCCAGCAGCTCCCCCACGGGAACAGAAGGAAAGCAGTACTTC	CASSSPTGTEGKQYF
NA	TRBD2	TRBV19	TRBJ2-5	TGTGCCAGTAGCCGGCGCGGAGCGGGGAACCAAGAGACCCAGTACTTC	CASSRRGAGNQETQYF
NA	NA	TRBV5-1	TRBJ2-7	TGCGCCAGCAGCTTGAGGGCAGACTCCTACGAGCAGTACTTC	CASSLRADSYEQYF
NA	TRBD1	TRBV6-1	TRBJ1-1	TGTGCCAGCAGTGAAGCGCCAGGGGACAGGGCGAACACTGAAGCTTTCTTT	CASSEAPGDRANTEAFF
NA	NA	TRBV5-8	TRBJ1-5	TGTGCCAGCAGCTTGGTCCCGGGCAATCAGCCCCAGCATTTT	CASSLVPGNQPQHF
few	NA	TRBV6-1	TRBJ2-7	TGTGCCAGCATGGAGGGGGATTCCAACGAGCAGTACTTC	CASMEGDSNEQYF
NA	TRBD2	TRBV2	TRBJ2-4	TGTGCCAGCAGTGAAGGACTAGCGGGACTGAAGGGAAACATTCAGTACTTC	CASSEGLAGLKGNIQYF
NA	NA	TRBV28	TRBJ1-2	TGTGCCAGCAGGGTCGCGGGTAGGATCTATGGCTACACCTTC	CASRVAGRIYGYTF
NA	TRBD2	TRBV6-1	TRBJ2-3	TGTGCCAGCAGTCAACTAGCGGGAGCCGCAGATACGCAGTATTTT	CASSQLAGAADTQYF
NA	TRBD2	TRBV7-6	TRBJ2-1	TGTGCCAGCAGCCCGAAGACTAGCGGGAGGCCCTCCTACAATGAGCAGTTCTTC	CASSPKTSGRPSYNEQFF
NA	NA	TRBV11-2	TRBJ2-1	TGTGCCAGCAGCTTAGCGGGCCGGAAGAGAAATGAGCAGTTCTTC	CASSLAGRKRNEQFF
once	NA	TRBV9	TRBJ1-1	TGTGCCAGCAGCGTAAGCGGGCGGGGGACCGGTGGTGGCACTGAAGCTTTCTTT	CASSVSGRGTGGGTEAFF
NA	TRBD1	TRBV6-6	TRBJ1-1	TGTGCCAGCACCGCCGACAGGGCCGACACTGAAGCTTTCTTT	CASTADRADTEAFF
few	NA	TRBV28	TRBJ2-7	TGTGCCAGCAGCACGAACCCGACCAACTACGAGCAGTACTTC	CASSTNPTNYEQYF
few	NA	TRBV29-1	TRBJ1-5	TGCAGCGTTGGTGGAGGGAATCAGCCCCAGCATTTT	CSVGGGNQPQHF
NA	TRBD1	TRBV19	TRBJ1-2	TGTGCCACAAGACAGGGGCACTCACGTAACTATGGCTACACCTTC	CATRQGHSRNYGYTF
NA	TRBD2	TRBV6-4	TRBJ2-7	TGTGCCACCATAATGACTAGCGGATCCTACGAGCAGTACTTC	CATIMTSGSYEQYF
once	NA	TRBV5-1	TRBJ1-1	TGCGCCAGCAGCTTGGGAGAAGGAAACAAAGCTTTCTTT	CASSLGEGNKAFF
few	NA	TRBV7-2	TRBJ2-3	TGTGCCAGCAGCTTTTCAGATACGCAGTATTTT	CASSFSDTQYF
once	NA	TRBV6-6	TRBJ2-1	TGTGCCAGCAGTTACGGTTGGGGCGCCTACAATGAGCAGTTCTTC	CASSYGWGAYNEQFF
NA	NA	TRBV10-2	TRBJ1-4	TGCGCCAGCAGTGAGTCTGATTATGAAAAACTGTTTTTT	CASSESDYEKLFF
NA	NA	TRBV11-2	TRBJ1-6	TGTGCCAGCAGCCCGTACGTCTATAATTCACCCCTCCACTTT	CASSPYVYNSPLHF
NA	NA	TRBV6-5	TRBJ2-7	TGTGCCAGCAGTGGGACTGGGGTAAGATCCTACGAGCAGTACTTC	CASSGTGVRSYEQYF
NA	TRBD1	TRBV4-1	TRBJ2-3	TGCGCCAGCAGCCAATTCGGACAGGGGGCGGGAGATACGCAGTATTTT	CASSQFGQGAGDTQYF
once	NA	TRBV7-6	TRBJ1-2	TGTGCCAGCAGCCCAACCGTAGAAACAGGGATTACCTATGGCTACACCTTC	CASSPTVETGITYGYTF